This T cell receptor (beta chain) was sequenced for a study of T cells in localized non-small cell lung cancer. Study-level findings and limits: Heterogeneity cannot be ruled out, as sequencing used one tumor region only. Median detection of top 100 tumor clones in adjacent lung was 55 to 60 clones. A denser population of T cells in blood accompanied longer overall survival.

Clones were sequenced by immunoSEQ multiplex PCR, and TCRdb holds only the in-frame ones, with some missing. The table shows roughly 20,000 clones, with 85% to 90% occurring only once. With regard to this clone: Its antigen is unidentified.

This CDR3 is built from 13 residues. Per the germline V gene, CDR1 is SGHKS and CDR2 is YYEKEE (reference sequence). V lost 3 bases to trimming and J lost 4 bases; unmatched junction nucleotides: 3. The receptor comes from a male donor aged 60 or over with stage I lung adenocarcinoma. Sequenced material: peripheral blood, taken before any cancer treatment. The V call is TRBV5-5, the J call TRBJ1-1; 7 nucleotides align to TRBD1. This chain's CDR3 is CASSWDSPTEAFF. CDR3 bases: TGTGCCAGCAGCTGGGACAGTCCCACTGAAGCTTTCTTT.